This T cell receptor beta chain was observed in a study of read filtering for tumor transcriptome and immune sequencing (dated by TCRdb to the early 2020s). Describing the broader study: The cohort had roughly 18 male and approximately 15 female patients with a mean age of roughly 62 years, ranging from about 40 to 85. TCR-region mapped reads per sample ranged from about 4 to 11 million with IR-seq versus only about 75 to 1,400 with RNA-seq. By revised international staging, roughly 8 patients were R-ISS I, about 17 were R-ISS II and more than five were R-ISS III. Using the same bone marrow samples, the study compared TCR repertoires obtained by targeted immune repertoire sequencing with those obtained by bulk whole-transcriptome sequencing. One of the main goals was to work out a read-filtering strategy for immune repertoire data, in particular whether clonotypes backed by only a single read should be removed. After DNase treatment, whole-transcriptome libraries were prepared using the TruSeq RNA Access Library Prep Kit. The investigation overall reported the following: Single-read clonotypes made up 80% to 90% of clonotypes but only 3% to 4% of total reads in IR-seq, compared with around 70% of clonotypes and roughly 49% of reads in RNA-seq. Clonotypes were captured by IR-seq at much higher depth and more reliably than by RNA-seq, and smaller IR-seq throughput was sufficient for identification of most shared clonotypes. Removing single-read clonotypes increased the correlation between IR-seq and RNA-seq shared clonotype proportions. The sorted CD138-negative fraction was not purified T cells but a mixed bone marrow immune population.

Each patient had bone marrow sampled at the time of active disease. Ficoll-Hypaque density gradient centrifugation was used to isolate the bone marrow mononuclear cells. CD138-negative cells were obtained by negative selection after labeling with CD138 magnetic microbeads on a MACS separator, removing myeloma plasma cells. Flow cytometry with CD138 antibodies on an Attune NxT was used to check how pure the isolated cells were. Total RNA was extracted using TRIzol reagent and was quantified on a NanoDrop spectrophotometer. For each patient, the CD138-negative bone marrow sample underwent paired RNA-seq and IR-seq. Starting from roughly 0.4 ug RNA, TCR libraries were constructed with the Immunoverse kit using molecular barcoded adaptors that cover the alpha/delta and beta/gamma chains. TCR library preparation used the same RNA that went into transcriptome sequencing. Sequencing of the TCR libraries was done on an Illumina HiSeq 4000 with 2 x 150 cycles. The source study handled its data this way. MiXCR aligned TCR reads to human V, D, J and C references and assembled the aligned reads into CDR3 clonotypes, with quality filtering and error correction included. The tcR package in R was used to analyze clonotype counts and gene usage diversity. Raw mapping reads were checked after the RNA-seq reads had been mapped by STAR aligner version 2.5.3a onto the human GRCh37 genome. IR-seq fastq files were randomly downsampled with Seqtk 1.3 to test the effect of sequencing depth on detected clonotypes. The public reads were run again by TCRdb, first through fastp at Q25 and then through MiXCR, and only productive beta chains were kept. One record per CDR3 amino acid sequence lists the most common genes and DNA. V and J calls and clone size were set by TCRdb, not the authors. The sample has around 130,000 distinct CDR3 sequences on record, about an eighth of them singletons. The top ten hold roughly 11% of the sample.

As to this clonotype: The target of this receptor is not known. A much more abundant neighbour one base away suggests this may be a read error.

CDR1 and CDR2 were assigned from the germline V gene as SGHAT and FQNNGV. CDR3 length: 16 amino acids, cysteine to phenylalanine. The kept DNA is CDR3 alone, 48 bases in frame from the first base. The junction shows trimming of 1 base on V and 2 bases on J, and the gene matches do not reach 5 bases of it. The clonotype was recovered from a donor aged 40 or over with multiple myeloma. In this chain, TRBV11-2 is recombined with TRBJ1-5, with 7 bases in between that match TRBD1. Sequenced: a population of CD138-negative cells sorted from bone marrow. The cell subset or site label on this specimen signifies: bone marrow mononuclear cells depleted of CD138+ plasma/myeloma cells by negative magnetic selection. The CDR3 in this case is CASSLGAGGGNQPQHF. In nucleotides, the sequence is TGTGCCAGCAGCTTAGGGGCAGGGGGAGGCAATCAGCCCCAGCATTTT.